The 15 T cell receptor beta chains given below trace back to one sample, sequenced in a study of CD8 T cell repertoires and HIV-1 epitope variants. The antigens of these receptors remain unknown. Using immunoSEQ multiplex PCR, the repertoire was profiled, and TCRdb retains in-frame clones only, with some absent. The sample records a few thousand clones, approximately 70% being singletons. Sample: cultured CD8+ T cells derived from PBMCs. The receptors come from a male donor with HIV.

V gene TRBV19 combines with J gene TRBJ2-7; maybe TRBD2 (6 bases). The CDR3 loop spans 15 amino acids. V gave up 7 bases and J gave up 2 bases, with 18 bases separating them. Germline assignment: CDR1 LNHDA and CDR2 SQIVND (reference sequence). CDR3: CASTSSTGVPYEQYF. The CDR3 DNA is TGTGCCAGTACCTCATCGACGGGGGTACCCTACGAGCAGTACTTC.

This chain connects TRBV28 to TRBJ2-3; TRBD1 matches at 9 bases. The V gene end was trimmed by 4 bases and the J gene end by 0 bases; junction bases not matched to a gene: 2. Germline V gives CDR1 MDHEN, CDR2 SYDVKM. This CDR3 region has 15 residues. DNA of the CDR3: TGTGCCAGCAGTTCGACAGGGGGGAGCACAGATACGCAGTATTTT. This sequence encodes CASSSTGGSTDTQYF.

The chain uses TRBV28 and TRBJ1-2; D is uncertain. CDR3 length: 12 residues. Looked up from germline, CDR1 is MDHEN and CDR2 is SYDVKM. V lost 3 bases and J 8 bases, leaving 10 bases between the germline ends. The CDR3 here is CASSFGVGGYTF. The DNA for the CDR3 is TGTGCCAGCAGTTTTGGGGTCGGAGGCTACACCTTC.

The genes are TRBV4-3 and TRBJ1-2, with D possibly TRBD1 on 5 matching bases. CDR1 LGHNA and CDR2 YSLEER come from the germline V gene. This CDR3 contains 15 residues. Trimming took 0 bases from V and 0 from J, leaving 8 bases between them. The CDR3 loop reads CASSQEGGPNYGYTF. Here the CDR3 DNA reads TGCGCCAGCAGCCAAGAGGGGGGTCCTAACTATGGCTACACCTTC.

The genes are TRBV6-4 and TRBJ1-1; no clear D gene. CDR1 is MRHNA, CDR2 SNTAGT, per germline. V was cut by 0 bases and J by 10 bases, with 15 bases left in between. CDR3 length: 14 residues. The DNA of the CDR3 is TGTGCCAGCAGTGACTCGAACGGGGTCGGTCGAGCTTTCTTT. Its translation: CASSDSNGVGRAFF.

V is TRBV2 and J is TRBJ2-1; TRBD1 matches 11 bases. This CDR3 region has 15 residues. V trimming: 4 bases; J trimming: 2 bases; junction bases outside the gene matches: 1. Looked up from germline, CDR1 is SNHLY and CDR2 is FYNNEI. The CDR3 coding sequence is TGTGCCAGCAGTGGGACAGGGGGCACCTACAATGAGCAGTTCTTC. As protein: CASSGTGGTYNEQFF.

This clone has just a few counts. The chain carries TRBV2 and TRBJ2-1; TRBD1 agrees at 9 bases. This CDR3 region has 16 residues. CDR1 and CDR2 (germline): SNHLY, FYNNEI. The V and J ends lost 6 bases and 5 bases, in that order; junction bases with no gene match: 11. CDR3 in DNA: TGTGCCAGCAGAGAGCGGACAGGGGAGCCCCACAATGAGCAGTTCTTC. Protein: CASRERTGEPHNEQFF.

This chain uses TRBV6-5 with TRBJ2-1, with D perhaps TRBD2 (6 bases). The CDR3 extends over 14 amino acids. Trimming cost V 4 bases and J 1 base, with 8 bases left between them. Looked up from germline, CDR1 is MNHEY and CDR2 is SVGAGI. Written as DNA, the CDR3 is TGTGCCAGCAGTTCCGGAGGGTCCTACAATGAGCAGTTCTTC. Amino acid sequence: CASSSGGSYNEQFF.

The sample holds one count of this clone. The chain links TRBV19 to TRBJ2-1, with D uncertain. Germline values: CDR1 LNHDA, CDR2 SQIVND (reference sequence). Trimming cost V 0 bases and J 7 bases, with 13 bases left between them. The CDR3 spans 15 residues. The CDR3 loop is CASSIDLARKNEQFF. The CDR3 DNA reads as TGTGCCAGTAGTATAGATTTGGCGAGGAAAAATGAGCAGTTCTTC.

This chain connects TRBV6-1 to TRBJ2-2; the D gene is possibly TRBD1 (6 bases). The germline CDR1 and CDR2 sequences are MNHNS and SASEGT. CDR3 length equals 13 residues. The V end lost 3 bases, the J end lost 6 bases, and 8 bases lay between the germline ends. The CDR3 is CASSEGAPGELFF. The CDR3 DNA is TGTGCCAGCAGTGAGGGGGCCCCCGGGGAGCTGTTTTTT.

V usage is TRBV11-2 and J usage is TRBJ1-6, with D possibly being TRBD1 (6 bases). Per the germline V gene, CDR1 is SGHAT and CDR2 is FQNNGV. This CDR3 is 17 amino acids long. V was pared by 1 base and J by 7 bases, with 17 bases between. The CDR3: CASSLVSRTVRNSPLHF. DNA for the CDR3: TGTGCCAGCAGCTTAGTGTCCCGGACAGTCCGAAATTCACCCCTCCACTTT.

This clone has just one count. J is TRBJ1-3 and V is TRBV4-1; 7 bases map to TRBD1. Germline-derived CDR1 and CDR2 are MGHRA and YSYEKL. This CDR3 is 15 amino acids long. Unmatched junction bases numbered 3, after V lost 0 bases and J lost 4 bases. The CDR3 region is CASSQETGTGNTIYF. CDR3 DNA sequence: TGCGCCAGCAGCCAAGAGACAGGGACAGGAAACACCATATATTTT.

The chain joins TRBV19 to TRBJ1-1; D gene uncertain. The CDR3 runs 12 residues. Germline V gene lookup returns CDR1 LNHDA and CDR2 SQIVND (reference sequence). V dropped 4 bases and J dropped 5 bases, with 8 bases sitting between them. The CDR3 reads CASSKFDTEAFF. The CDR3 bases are TGTGCCAGTAGTAAGTTTGATACTGAAGCTTTCTTT.

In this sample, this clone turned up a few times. CDR3 DNA sequence: TGTGCCAGCAGTTTACTAGGGTCGGGCAATCAGCCCCAGCATTTT. Translation gives CASSLLGSGNQPQHF. This chain joins TRBV27 and TRBJ1-5; D is uncertain. The germline V gene encodes CDR1 MNHEY and CDR2 SMNVEV (reference sequence). V lost 2 bases to trimming and J lost 2 bases, with 10 bases between them. The CDR3 loop spans 15 amino acids.

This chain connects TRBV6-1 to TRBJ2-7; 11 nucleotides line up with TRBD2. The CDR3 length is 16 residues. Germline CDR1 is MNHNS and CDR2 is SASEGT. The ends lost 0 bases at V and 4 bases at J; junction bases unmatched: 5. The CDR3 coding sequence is TGTGCCAGCAGTGAAGCAGGGGGACTAGCGGCATACGAGCAGTACTTC. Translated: CASSEAGGLAAYEQYF.